A single sample gave rise to the 15 T cell receptor beta chains below, sequenced in a study of T-cell reconstitution after alpha-beta-depleted transplantation in children. Molecular barcoding with unique molecular identifiers was used for the TCRbeta library. TCRdb analysed the PCR reads with MiXCR anew, one entry per CDR3 protein. The data show approximately 250,000 distinct CDR3 sequences, 9.7% seen once. The input for sequencing was PBMCs from the stem cell graft donor, taken from the stem cell graft. These receptors came from a human donor who donated a stem cell graft to a child with SCID.

This clonotype has more than one count but fewer than ten. The V gene is TRBV2, the J gene TRBJ2-5, with 9 bases that match TRBD1. The CDR3 length is 15 residues. The junction had 9 bases not matched to a gene; V was cut back by 7 bases and J by 3 bases. The germline CDR1 and CDR2 sequences are SNHLY and FYNNEI. The CDR3 DNA is TGTGCCAGCAAAGACAGGGGGGTCTCGAAAGAGACCCAGTACTTC. The encoded protein is CASKDRGVSKETQYF.

The table lists this clonotype with many counts. The chain uses TRBV15 and TRBJ1-1; possibly TRBD1 for D (6 bases). V dropped 5 bases and J dropped 1 base, with 14 bases sitting between them. The CDR3 has 15 amino acids. The germline gives CDR1 LNHNV, CDR2 YYDKDF (reference sequence). DNA of the CDR3: TGTGCCACCAGCGGGGGTTACAGGGAGAACACTGAAGCTTTCTTT. As protein: CATSGGYRENTEAFF.

This clonotype was observed many times. This sequence joins TRBV4-3 and TRBJ2-1, with D perhaps matching TRBD1 (7 bases). V was cut by 0 bases and J by 8 bases, with 11 bases left in between. The germline CDR1 and CDR2 sequences are LGHNA and YSLEER. The CDR3 spans 14 residues. The CDR3: CASSQDRGVYEQFF. The CDR3 nucleotides read TGCGCCAGCAGCCAAGACAGGGGGGTGTATGAGCAGTTCTTC.

This clonotype was seen ten or more times. The V and J genes are TRBV5-6 and TRBJ1-1; D not resolved. The CDR3 spans 12 residues. Germline CDR1 SGHDT, CDR2 YYEEEE. Trimming shortened V by 4 bases and J by 1 base, and 5 bases separated the two germline ends. The CDR3 loop reads CASSKKNTEAFF. CDR3 DNA sequence: TGTGCCAGCAGCAAGAAGAACACTGAAGCTTTCTTT.

This clonotype was counted many times. This rearrangement joins TRBV4-1 to TRBJ1-2; 12 bases line up with TRBD1. Germline CDR1 MGHRA, CDR2 YSYEKL. The CDR3 is 18 residues long. V was pared by 1 base and J by 7 bases, with 13 bases of the junction left unmatched. Written as DNA, the CDR3 is TGCGCCAGCAGCCAAGCGACATTCCCGGGACAGGGGGCGCGTGGCTACACCTTC. It encodes CASSQATFPGQGARGYTF.

This clonotype was seen ten or more times. The V gene is TRBV12-3 or TRBV12-4, the J gene TRBJ1-1, with D unclear. The ends were cut back, 5 bases at V and 1 base at J, with 11 bases in the middle. This CDR3 comprises 14 residues. The DNA of the CDR3 is TGTGCCAGCAGTCCCCGGACCGAGAACACTGAAGCTTTCTTT. Its protein product is CASSPRTENTEAFF.

This clonotype was recorded at least ten times. The V gene is TRBV4-2, the J gene TRBJ2-1; possibly TRBD2 for D (6 bases). This CDR3 is built from 15 residues. Germline CDR1 is LGHNA and CDR2 is YNFKEQ. V dropped 0 bases and J dropped 3 bases, with 9 bases sitting between them. CDR3 bases: TGTGCCAGCAGCCAAGATCAGGGAGGCTACAATGAGCAGTTCTTC. This codes for CASSQDQGGYNEQFF.

The V gene is TRBV3-1, the J gene TRBJ2-7; TRBD2 aligns across 9 bases. Per the germline V gene, CDR1 is LGHDT and CDR2 is YNNKEL (reference sequence). V lost 1 base and J lost 3; bases outside the gene matches: 4. The CDR3 covers 15 residues. CDR3 sequence reads: CASSQGPAGGYEQYF. In DNA, the CDR3 is TGTGCCAGCAGCCAAGGTCCAGCGGGGGGCTACGAGCAGTACTTC.

The table lists this clonotype with many counts. The chain carries TRBV5-6 and TRBJ2-3; TRBD2 is a possible D gene (5 bases). Looked up from germline, CDR1 is SGHDT and CDR2 is YYEEEE. The ends were cut back, 2 bases at V and 8 bases at J, with 15 bases in the middle. The CDR3 consists of 14 residues. In nucleotides, the CDR3 is TGTGCCAGCAGCTTTAGATTGATTAGCGTTACGCAGTATTTT. Translating gives CASSFRLISVTQYF.

This clonotype was observed at least ten times. V and J are TRBV5-1 and TRBJ2-3; maybe TRBD2 (5 bases). Looked up from germline, CDR1 is SGHRS and CDR2 is YFSETQ. Deletions cut 1 base from V and 4 bases from J, with 19 bases between. The length of the CDR3 is 17 residues. Written as DNA, the CDR3 is TGCGCCAGCAGCTTGTTTCCGGGATCTACCGACGCAGATACGCAGTATTTT. It translates to CASSLFPGSTDADTQYF. Filled out from reference TRBV5-1 and TRBJ2-3, the complete variable domain reads KAGVTQTPRYLIKTRGQQVTLSCSPISGHRSVSWYQQTPGQGLQFLFEYFSETQRNKGNFPGRFSGRQFSNSRSEMNVSTLELGDSALYLCASSLFPGSTDADTQYFGPGTRLTVL.

This clonotype was seen repeatedly, ten times or more. This chain joins TRBV28 and TRBJ1-1; a possible D gene is TRBD1 (6 bases). Germline V gives CDR1 MDHEN, CDR2 SYDVKM. The CDR3 totals 14 residues. V lost 4 bases to trimming and J lost 3 bases, with 12 bases between them. The CDR3 coding sequence is TGTGCCAGCAGTTCCGGGGGCGCGGACACTGAAGCTTTCTTT. It is translated as CASSSGGADTEAFF.

In its sample, this clonotype was seen many times. The CDR3 DNA reads TGCGCCAGCAGCTTACTCCCGGGGGTCGTGCAGCCCCAGCATTTT. Translation gives CASSLLPGVVQPQHF. This chain links TRBV5-1 with TRBJ1-5; D possibly corresponds to TRBD1 (5 bases). This CDR3 contains 15 residues. Germline V lookup: CDR1 SGHRS, CDR2 YFSETQ. V lost 2 bases to trimming and J lost 7 bases, with 16 bases between them. Together with reference TRBV5-1 and TRBJ1-5, the CDR3 gives the full variable domain: KAGVTQTPRYLIKTRGQQVTLSCSPISGHRSVSWYQQTPGQGLQFLFEYFSETQRNKGNFPGRFSGRQFSNSRSEMNVSTLELGDSALYLCASSLLPGVVQPQHFGDGTRLSIL.

The sample holds many counts of this clonotype. This chain links TRBV5-1 with TRBJ1-2, with TRBD1 as a possible D gene (6 bases). This CDR3 has 16 amino acids. V lost 0 bases and J lost 2, with 14 bases in between. Germline CDR1 and CDR2: SGHRS and YFSETQ. The CDR3 sequence is CASSLDGRGANYGYTF. In DNA, the CDR3 is TGCGCCAGCAGCTTGGATGGCCGGGGGGCAAACTATGGCTACACCTTC.

This clonotype was observed at least ten times. The chain employs TRBV7-2 and TRBJ2-7; D is undetermined. In germline, CDR1 is SGHTA, CDR2 FQGNSA. The CDR3 contains 12 residues. Trimming stripped 4 bases from V and 6 bases from J, with 10 bases between. CDR3 nucleotides: TGTGCCAGCAGCTGGGATGGGGTCGAGCAGTACTTC. Translation: CASSWDGVEQYF.

This clonotype was seen ten or more times. The chain employs TRBV20-1 and TRBJ1-5; 7 positions agree with TRBD1. The ends lost 3 bases at V and 2 bases at J; junction bases unmatched: 4. CDR3 length: 14 amino acids. Germline CDR1 DFQATT, CDR2 SNEGSKA (reference sequence). CDR3 region: CSARGDRGNQPQHF. CDR3 nucleotide sequence: TGCAGTGCTAGGGGGGACAGAGGCAATCAGCCCCAGCATTTT.